One sample yielded the 10 T cell receptor beta chains listed below, sequenced in a study of cytomegalovirus exposure and HLA in healthy donors (dated by TCRdb to 2016 to 2017). The library came from the immunoSEQ multiplex PCR assay. This is the immuneACCESS table as TCRdb keeps it, with only in-frame sequences that have V and J called. A part of the clones is gone; compared with another copy, unresolved V genes explain less than half, and the rest is unexplained. This sample comprises fewer than 60,000 clones, roughly 89% of them detected only once. About 15% of the sample belongs to the ten largest clones. What was sequenced was PBMCs. The receptors here all came from a woman aged 18-29 years in good health and CMV-seronegative.

The rearrangement joins TRBV30 to TRBJ1-3; 9 bases match TRBD1. V dropped 7 bases and J dropped 0; count of bases not matched to a gene: 4. Germline V gene lookup returns CDR1 GTSNPN and CDR2 SVGIG (reference sequence). The CDR3 loop spans 14 amino acids. CDR3 nucleotide sequence: TGTGCCTCTACAGGGGGCAACTCTGGAAACACCATATATTTT. Translating it yields CASTGGNSGNTIYF.

J is TRBJ2-5 and V is TRBV19, with 7 bases matching TRBD1. Germline V gene lookup returns CDR1 LNHDA and CDR2 SQIVND (reference sequence). This CDR3 is built from 14 residues. J was trimmed by 5 bases and V by 9 bases; bases with no gene match: 12. The chain's CDR3 is CASSPPGRGETQYF. As DNA, the CDR3 is TGTGCCAGCAGCCCCCCGGGCAGGGGGGAGACCCAGTACTTC.

The CDR3 is CASSPVRVNTEAFF. The CDR3 DNA sequence: TGTGCCAGCTCACCGGTGCGGGTGAACACTGAAGCTTTCTTT. The gene calls are TRBV18 and TRBJ1-1, with D hard to call. Trimming stripped 3 bases from V and 0 bases from J, with 8 bases between. Germline V gene data show CDR1 as KGHSH and CDR2 as LQKENI. CDR3 length: 14 amino acids.

The chain uses TRBV19 and TRBJ1-1; the D gene is possibly TRBD1 (5 bases). The CDR3 is 14 amino acids. Looked up from germline, CDR1 is LNHDA and CDR2 is SQIVND (reference sequence). Trimming removed 2 bases at V and 2 bases at J, with 9 bases between. In DNA form, the CDR3 reads TGTGCCAGTAGTATATTGCAGGGAAACACTGAAGCTTTCTTT. Protein product: CASSILQGNTEAFF.

This sequence joins TRBV15 and TRBJ1-1; D gene ambiguous. The CDR3 sequence is 13 residues long. Germline V gene data show CDR1 as LNHNV and CDR2 as YYDKDF (reference sequence). V lost 0 bases, J lost 3 bases, and 5 bases lay in between. DNA for the CDR3: TGTGCCACCAGCAGAGAACAGTACACTGAAGCTTTCTTT. This gives the protein CATSREQYTEAFF.

The J gene is TRBJ1-2, the V gene TRBV29-1; TRBD1 agrees at 7 bases. This CDR3 has 12 amino acids. V gave up 3 bases and J gave up 7 bases; unmatched junction bases: 5. Germline CDR1 is SQVTM and CDR2 is ANQGSEA. The CDR3 DNA reads TGCAGCGTTGAGGGGTCAGGGGGTGGCTACACCTTC. As protein: CSVEGSGGGYTF.

This clone was observed a handful of times. J is TRBJ2-5 and V is TRBV29-1; 9 nucleotides match TRBD2. Trimming at V came to 5 bases and at J to 4 bases, leaving 8 bases not matched to a gene. The germline V gene encodes CDR1 SQVTM and CDR2 ANQGSEA. The CDR3 is 14 amino acids. The DNA of the CDR3 is TGCAGCGTTACTTATAGCGGGGGAGGAGAGACCCAGTACTTC. Encoded protein: CSVTYSGGGETQYF.

This clone was detected only a few times. The chain joins TRBV2 to TRBJ1-1; D is ambiguous. V lost 3 bases to trimming and J lost 13 bases, with 12 bases between them. Germline V CDR1 and CDR2: SNHLY, FYNNEI. The CDR3 is 11 residues long. CDR3 nucleotide sequence: TGTGCCAGCAGTGACCCGATACCACTTTTCTTT. Encoded protein: CASSDPIPLFF. Variable domain in full (rest from reference TRBV2 and TRBJ1-1): EPEVTQTPSHQVTQMGQEVILRCVPISNHLYFYWYRQILGQKVEFLVSFYNNEISEKSEIFDDQFSVERPDGSNFTLKIRSTKLEDSAMYFCASSDPIPLFFGQGTRLTVV.

The V call is TRBV4-3, the J call TRBJ1-2; possibly TRBD1 for D (5 bases). This CDR3 comprises 14 residues. The germline CDR1 and CDR2 sequences are LGHNA and YSLEER. V was cut by 1 base and J by 3 bases, with 9 bases left in between. CDR3 in DNA: TGCGCCAGCAGCCAAGTCGGAGGGGACTATGGCTACACCTTC. Its translation: CASSQVGGDYGYTF.

The rearrangement links TRBV7-4 to TRBJ1-2, with 12 bases aligning to TRBD1. The junction had 11 bases not matched to a gene; V was cut back by 5 bases and J by 4 bases. CDR1 is SGHVT, CDR2 SQSDAQ, per germline. The CDR3 totals 17 residues. CDR3 bases: TGTGCCAGCAGCCTGGGACAGGGGGCGACCCTTATCTATGGCTACACCTTC. Amino acid sequence: CASSLGQGATLIYGYTF.